This entry is about one T cell receptor beta chain. The antigen is undetermined. Rearranged V-D-J TRB sequences were amplified with a mixed TRB-A/B primer pool. TCRdb reanalysed the multiplex PCR reads using MiXCR and keeps one entry per CDR3 protein. The sample shows roughly 5,300 distinct CDR3 sequences, about 30% of them seen only once. Peripheral blood genomic DNA, not sorted cells or RNA, was the template. The source of the sample is a study of T cell repertoires in aging, cancer and after chemotherapy. The study, taken as a whole, reports: In healthy donors, age-related TCR diversity loss mainly reflected lost richness. These repertoire data do not allow conclusions about immunological memory after chemotherapy. In each cancer cohort, median generation probability increased across chemotherapy, suggesting thymic output rebounded. Untreated cancer patients had significantly lower blood TCR diversity than age-matched healthy donors.

V lost 7 bases, J lost 0 bases, and 7 bases lay in between. There are 13 residues in the CDR3. The germline V gene has CDR1 MNHEY and CDR2 SVGEGT. Sequencing used blood. The TCR was taken from a human donor with a solid tumor. The chain uses TRBV6-2 or TRBV6-3 and TRBJ1-5; possible D gene TRBD1, 6 bases. CDR3 sequence (DNA): TGTGCCAGCACGGACAGTAGCAATCAGCCCCAGCATTTT. This sequence encodes CASTDSSNQPQHF.